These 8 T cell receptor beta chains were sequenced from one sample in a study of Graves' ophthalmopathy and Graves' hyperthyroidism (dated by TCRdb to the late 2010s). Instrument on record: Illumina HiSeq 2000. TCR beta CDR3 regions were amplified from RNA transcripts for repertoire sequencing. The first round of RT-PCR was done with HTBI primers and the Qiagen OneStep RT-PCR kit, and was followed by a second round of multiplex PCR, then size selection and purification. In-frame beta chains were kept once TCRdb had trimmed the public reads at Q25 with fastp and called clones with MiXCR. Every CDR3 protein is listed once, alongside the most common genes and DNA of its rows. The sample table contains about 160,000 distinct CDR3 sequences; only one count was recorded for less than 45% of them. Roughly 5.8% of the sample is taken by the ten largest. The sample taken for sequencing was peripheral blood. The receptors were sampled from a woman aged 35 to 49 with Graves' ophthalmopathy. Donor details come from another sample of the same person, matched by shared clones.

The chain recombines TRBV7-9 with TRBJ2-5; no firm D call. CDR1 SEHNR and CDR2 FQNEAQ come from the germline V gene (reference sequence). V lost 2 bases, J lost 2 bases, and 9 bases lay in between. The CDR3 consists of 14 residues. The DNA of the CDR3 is TGTGCCAGCAGCTTATTTGCCGATCAAGAGACCCAGTACTTC. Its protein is CASSLFADQETQYF.

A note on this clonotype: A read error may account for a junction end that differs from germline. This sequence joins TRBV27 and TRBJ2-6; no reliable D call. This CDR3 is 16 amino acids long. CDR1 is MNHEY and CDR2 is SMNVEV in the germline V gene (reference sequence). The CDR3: CASSLLGDLSANVLTF. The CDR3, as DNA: TGTGCCAGCAGCTTATTGGGCGACCTAAGTGCCAACGTCCTGACTTTC. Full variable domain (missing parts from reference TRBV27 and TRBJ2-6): EAQVTQNPRYLITVTGKKLTVTCSQNMNHEYMSWYRQDPGLGLRQIYYSMNVEVTDKGDVPEGYKVSRKEKRNFPLILESPSPNQTSLYFCASSLLGDLSANVLTFGAGSRLTVL.

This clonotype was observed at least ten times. CDR3 amino acids: CASSSDFQETQYF. CDR3 in DNA: TGTGCCAGCAGCTCCGACTTCCAGGAGACCCAGTACTTC. J is TRBJ2-5 and V is TRBV7-2; D remains unclear. Trimming took 4 bases from V and 5 from J, leaving 11 bases between them. Germline lookup yields CDR1 SGHTA and CDR2 FQGNSA. There are 13 residues in the CDR3.

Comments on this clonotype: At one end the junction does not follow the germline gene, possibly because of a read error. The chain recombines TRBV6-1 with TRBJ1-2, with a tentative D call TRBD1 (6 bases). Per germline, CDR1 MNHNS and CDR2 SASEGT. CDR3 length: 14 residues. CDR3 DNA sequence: TGTGTCAGCAGTGTAGGACAGACCTACTATGGCTACACCTTC. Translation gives CVSSVGQTYYGYTF.

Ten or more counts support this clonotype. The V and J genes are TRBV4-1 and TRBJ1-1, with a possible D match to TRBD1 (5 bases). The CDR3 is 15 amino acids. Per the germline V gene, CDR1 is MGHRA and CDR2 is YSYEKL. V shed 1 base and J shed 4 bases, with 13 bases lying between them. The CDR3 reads CASSQVSRGGTEAFF. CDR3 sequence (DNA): TGCGCCAGCAGCCAAGTTTCCCGGGGGGGCACTGAAGCTTTCTTT.

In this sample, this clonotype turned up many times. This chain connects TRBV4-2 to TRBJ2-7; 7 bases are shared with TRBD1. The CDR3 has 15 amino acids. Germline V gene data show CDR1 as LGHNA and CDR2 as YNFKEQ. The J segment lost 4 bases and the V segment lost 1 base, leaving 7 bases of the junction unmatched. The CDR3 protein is CASSQGTGVTYEQYF. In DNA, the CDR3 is TGTGCCAGCAGCCAAGGCACAGGGGTTACTTACGAGCAGTACTTC.

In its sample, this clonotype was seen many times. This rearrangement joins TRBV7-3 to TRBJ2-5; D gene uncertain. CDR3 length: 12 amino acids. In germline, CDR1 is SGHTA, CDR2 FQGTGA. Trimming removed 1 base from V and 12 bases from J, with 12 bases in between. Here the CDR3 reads CASSLSGQEKYF. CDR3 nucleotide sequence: TGTGCCAGCAGCTTAAGTGGTCAGGAAAAGTACTTC.

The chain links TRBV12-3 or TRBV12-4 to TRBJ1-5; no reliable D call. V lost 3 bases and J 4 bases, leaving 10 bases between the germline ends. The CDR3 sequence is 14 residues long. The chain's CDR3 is CASSFPNTNQPQHF. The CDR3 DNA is TGTGCCAGCAGTTTCCCCAACACGAATCAGCCCCAGCATTTT.